The sequence of this TCR beta chain was determined in a study of blood T cell repertoires in COVID-19. Across the whole study: COVID-19 samples collected from the United States, Italy and Spain covered acute and convalescent phases. Nucleic acid was either cDNA or gDNA, and it came from T cells, B-cell-depleted T cells, or PBMCs.

Trimming removed 8 bases at V and 3 bases at J, with 10 bases between. The CDR3 length is 12 residues. Germline assignment: CDR1 SGHVS and CDR2 FQNEAQ. Study processing details: Amplification with reference gene primers provided the estimates of nucleated cell counts. Libraries were prepared by immunoSEQ multiplex PCR; TCRdb keeps only in-frame clonotypes and omits some of them. For V, J and clone size, that table is used; D and trimming come from the DNA. The table shows under 200,000 clones, with roughly 84% occurring only once. Source material: peripheral blood. This TCR came from a man younger than 35 with active or convalescent COVID-19. The V and J genes are TRBV7-8 and TRBJ2-5, with unresolved D. As DNA, the CDR3 is TGTGCCAGCTCCTACAGCAAAGAGACCCAGTACTTC. Translating gives CASSYSKETQYF.